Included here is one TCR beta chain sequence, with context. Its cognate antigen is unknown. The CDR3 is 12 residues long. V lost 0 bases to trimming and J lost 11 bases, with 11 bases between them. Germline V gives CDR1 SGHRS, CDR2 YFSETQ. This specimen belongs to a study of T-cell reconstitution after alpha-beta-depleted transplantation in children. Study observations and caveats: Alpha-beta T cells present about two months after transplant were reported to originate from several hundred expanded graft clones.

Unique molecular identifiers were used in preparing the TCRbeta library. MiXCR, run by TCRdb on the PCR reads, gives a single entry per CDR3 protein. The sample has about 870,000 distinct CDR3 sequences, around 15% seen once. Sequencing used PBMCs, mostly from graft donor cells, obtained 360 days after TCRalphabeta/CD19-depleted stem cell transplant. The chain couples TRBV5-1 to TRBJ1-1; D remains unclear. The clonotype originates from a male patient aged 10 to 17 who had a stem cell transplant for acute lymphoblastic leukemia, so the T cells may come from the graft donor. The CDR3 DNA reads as TGCGCCAGCAGCTTGGGTGAGGGTTACGCTTTCTTT. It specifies CASSLGEGYAFF. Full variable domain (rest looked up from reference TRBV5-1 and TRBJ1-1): KAGVTQTPRYLIKTRGQQVTLSCSPISGHRSVSWYQQTPGQGLQFLFEYFSETQRNKGNFPGRFSGRQFSNSRSEMNVSTLELGDSALYLCASSLGEGYAFFGQGTRLTVV.